Shown below are 7 T cell receptor beta chains from a single sample sequenced in a study of long-term antiretroviral therapy in people with HIV (dated by TCRdb to between 2022 and 2023). The immunoSEQ hsTCRB v3.0 assay was used at survey level resolution to sequence the TRB variable region. This immuneACCESS table, as held by TCRdb, lists in-frame sequences with V and J called but not all clones. Of the missing ones, under half trace to an unresolved V gene in checked studies; the others have no known cause. Present in this sample are about 21,000 clones, approximately 86% of which were seen just once. The top ten clones comprise 8% to 9% of the sample. The material sequenced was unsorted PBMCs, taken at the start of antiretroviral therapy. Every receptor here comes from a man over 45 with HIV.

The chain carries TRBV2 and TRBJ1-4; TRBD1 agrees at 7 bases. The ends lost 4 bases at V and 7 bases at J; junction bases unmatched: 12. The germline gives CDR1 SNHLY, CDR2 FYNNEI. This CDR3 region has 16 residues. The CDR3 bases are TGTGCCAGCAGTGTCTCGACAGGGCGTTATGGTGAAAAACTGTTTTTT. Its protein product is CASSVSTGRYGEKLFF.

The V call is TRBV19, the J call TRBJ2-3; D unclear. CDR1 is LNHDA and CDR2 is SQIVND in the germline V gene (reference sequence). The CDR3 totals 12 residues. V lost 6 bases, J lost 2 bases, and 6 bases lay in between. The CDR3 nucleotides read TGTGCCAGTAGCCAGAACACAGATACGCAGTATTTT. It specifies CASSQNTDTQYF.

V gene TRBV7-9 combines with J gene TRBJ2-3, with D perhaps TRBD2 (5 bases). Trimming pared 6 bases from V and 6 bases from J, leaving 19 bases between. The CDR3 length is 15 residues. Germline loops: CDR1 SEHNR, CDR2 FQNEAQ (reference sequence). The CDR3 DNA is TGTGCCAGCAGTTTTGGACTTTCCGATGGGGATACGCAGTATTTT. Protein sequence: CASSFGLSDGDTQYF.

The rearrangement links TRBV18 to TRBJ1-5; 7 bases align to TRBD1. The germline CDR1 and CDR2 sequences are KGHSH and LQKENI. Trimming took 6 bases from V and 0 from J; bases not matched to a gene: 5. The CDR3 spans 15 residues. This chain's CDR3 is CASSSGGFSNQPQHF. The CDR3 DNA reads as TGTGCCAGCTCCTCAGGGGGTTTTAGCAATCAGCCCCAGCATTTT. Complete variable domain (other parts from reference TRBV18 and TRBJ1-5): NAGVMQNPRHLVRRRGQEARLRCSPMKGHSHVYWYRQLPEEGLKFMVYLQKENIIDESGMPKERFSAEFPKEGPSILRIQQVVRGDSAAYFCASSSGGFSNQPQHFGDGTRLSIL.

The V gene is TRBV10-3, the J gene TRBJ2-6; no definite D call. CDR1 and CDR2 (germline): ENHRY, SYGVKD. The length of the CDR3 is 14 residues. V lost 3 bases and J lost 4, with 7 bases in between. The CDR3 sequence: CAISEGFGANVLTF. The CDR3 DNA reads TGTGCCATCAGTGAAGGGTTCGGGGCCAACGTCCTGACTTTC.

CDR3 nucleotides: TGTGCCAGCAGTTATTGGGACAGGGGTACCTACGAGCAGTACTTC. Its protein product is CASSYWDRGTYEQYF. The J gene is TRBJ2-7, the V gene TRBV6-6; 10 bases align to TRBD1. Per the germline V gene, CDR1 is MNHNY and CDR2 is SVGAGI (reference sequence). CDR3 length: 15 residues. Trimming took 3 bases from V and 2 from J; bases not matched to a gene: 4.

This clone was found once. The rearrangement links TRBV11-2 to TRBJ1-2; possibly TRBD1 for D (5 bases). Trimming cost V 3 bases and J 8 bases, with 10 bases left between them. This CDR3 spans 12 amino acids. Germline V CDR1 and CDR2: SGHAT, FQNNGV. The CDR3 is CASSLGRLGYTF. For the CDR3, the DNA is TGTGCCAGCAGCTTGGGACGGTTGGGCTACACCTTC.